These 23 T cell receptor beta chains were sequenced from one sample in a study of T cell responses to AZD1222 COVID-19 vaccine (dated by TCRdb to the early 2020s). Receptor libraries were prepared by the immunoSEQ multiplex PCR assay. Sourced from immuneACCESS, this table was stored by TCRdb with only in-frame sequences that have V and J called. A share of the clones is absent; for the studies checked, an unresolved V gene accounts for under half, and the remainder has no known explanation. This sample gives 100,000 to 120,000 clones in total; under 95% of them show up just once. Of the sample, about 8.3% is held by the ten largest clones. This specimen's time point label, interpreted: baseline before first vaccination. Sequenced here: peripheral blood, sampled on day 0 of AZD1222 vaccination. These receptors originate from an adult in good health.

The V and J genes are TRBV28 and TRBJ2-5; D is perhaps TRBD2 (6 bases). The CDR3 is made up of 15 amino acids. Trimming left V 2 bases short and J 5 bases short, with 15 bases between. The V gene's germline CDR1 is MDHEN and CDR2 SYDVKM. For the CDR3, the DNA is TGTGCCAGCAGTTTAATGGCGGGACCAGGGGAGACCCAGTACTTC. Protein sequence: CASSLMAGPGETQYF.

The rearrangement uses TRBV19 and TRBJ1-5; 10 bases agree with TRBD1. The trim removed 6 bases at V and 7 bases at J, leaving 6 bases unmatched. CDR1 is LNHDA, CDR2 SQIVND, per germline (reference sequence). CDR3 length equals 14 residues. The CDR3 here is CASRWTGGGQPQHF. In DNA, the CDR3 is TGTGCCAGTAGATGGACAGGGGGTGGACAGCCCCAGCATTTT. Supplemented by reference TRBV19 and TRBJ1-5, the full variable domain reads DGGITQSPKYLFRKEGQNVTLSCEQNLNHDAMYWYRQDPGQGLRLIYYSQIVNDFQKGDIAEGYSVSREKKESFPLTVTSAQKNPTAFYLCASRWTGGGQPQHFGDGTRLSIL.

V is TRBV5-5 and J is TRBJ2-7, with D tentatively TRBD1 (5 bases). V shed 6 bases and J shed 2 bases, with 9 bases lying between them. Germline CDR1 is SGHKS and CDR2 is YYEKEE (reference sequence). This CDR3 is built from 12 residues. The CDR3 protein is CASKQGPYEQYF. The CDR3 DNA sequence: TGTGCCAGCAAGCAGGGCCCCTACGAGCAGTACTTC.

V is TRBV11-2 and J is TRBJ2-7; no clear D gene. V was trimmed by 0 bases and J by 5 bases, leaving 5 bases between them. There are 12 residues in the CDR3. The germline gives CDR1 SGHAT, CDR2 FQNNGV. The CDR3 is CASSLDYHEQYF. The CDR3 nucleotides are TGTGCCAGCAGCTTAGATTACCACGAGCAGTACTTC.

The CDR3 loop reads CASSFKGPNTGELFF. The CDR3 coding sequence is TGTGCCAGCAGTTTCAAGGGCCCGAACACCGGGGAGCTGTTTTTT. The V call is TRBV28, the J call TRBJ2-2; no firm D call. The CDR3 consists of 15 residues. Trimming cost V 3 bases and J 0 bases, with 8 bases left between them. CDR1 and CDR2 (germline): MDHEN, SYDVKM.

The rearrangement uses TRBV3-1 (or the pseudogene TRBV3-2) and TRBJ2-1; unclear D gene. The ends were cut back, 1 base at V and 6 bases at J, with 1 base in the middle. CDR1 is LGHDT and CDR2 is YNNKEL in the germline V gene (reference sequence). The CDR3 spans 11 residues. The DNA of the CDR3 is TGTGCCAGCAGCCAAGCCAATGAGCAGTTCTTC. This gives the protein CASSQANEQFF.

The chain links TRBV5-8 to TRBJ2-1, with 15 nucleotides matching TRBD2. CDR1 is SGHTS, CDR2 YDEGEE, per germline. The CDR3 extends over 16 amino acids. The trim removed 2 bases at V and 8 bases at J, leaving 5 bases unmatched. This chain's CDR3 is CASSFGLAGGRDEQFF. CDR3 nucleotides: TGTGCCAGCAGCTTCGGACTAGCGGGGGGGAGAGATGAGCAGTTCTTC.

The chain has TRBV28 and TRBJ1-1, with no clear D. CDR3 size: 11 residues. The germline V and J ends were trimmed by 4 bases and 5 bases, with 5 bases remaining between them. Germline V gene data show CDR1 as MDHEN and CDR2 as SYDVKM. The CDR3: CASSYWTEAFF. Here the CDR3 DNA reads TGTGCCAGCAGTTACTGGACTGAAGCTTTCTTT.

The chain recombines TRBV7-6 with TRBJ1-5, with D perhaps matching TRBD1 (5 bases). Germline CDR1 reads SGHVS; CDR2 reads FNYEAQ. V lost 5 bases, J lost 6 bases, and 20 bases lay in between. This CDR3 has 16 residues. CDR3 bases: TGTGCCAGCAGCCCTAGAGCGCGTGGGGCGAGTCAGCCCCAGCATTTT. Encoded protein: CASSPRARGASQPQHF.

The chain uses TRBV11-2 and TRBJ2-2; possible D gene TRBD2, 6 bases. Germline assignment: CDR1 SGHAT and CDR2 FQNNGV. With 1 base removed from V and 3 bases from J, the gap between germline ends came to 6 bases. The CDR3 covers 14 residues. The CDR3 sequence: CASSLGRDTGELFF. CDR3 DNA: TGTGCCAGCAGCTTAGGGAGGGACACCGGGGAGCTGTTTTTT. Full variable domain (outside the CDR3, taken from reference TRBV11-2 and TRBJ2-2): EAGVAQSPRYKIIEKRQSVAFWCNPISGHATLYWYQQILGQGPKLLIQFQNNGVVDDSQLPKDRFSAERLKGVDSTLKIQPAKLEDSAVYLCASSLGRDTGELFFGEGSRLTVL.

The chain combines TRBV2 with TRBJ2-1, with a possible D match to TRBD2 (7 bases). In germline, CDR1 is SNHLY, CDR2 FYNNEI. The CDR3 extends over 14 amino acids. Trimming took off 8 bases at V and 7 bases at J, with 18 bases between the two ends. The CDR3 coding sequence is TGTGCCAGCCAAGAGGGGGGGCCGCGGAATGAGCAGTTCTTC. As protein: CASQEGGPRNEQFF.

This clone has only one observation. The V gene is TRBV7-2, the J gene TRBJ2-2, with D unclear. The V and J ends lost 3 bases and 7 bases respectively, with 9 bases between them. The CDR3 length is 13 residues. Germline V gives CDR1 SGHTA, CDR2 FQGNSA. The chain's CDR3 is CASSLDGSGELFF. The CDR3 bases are TGTGCCAGCAGCTTGGACGGAAGCGGGGAGCTGTTTTTT.

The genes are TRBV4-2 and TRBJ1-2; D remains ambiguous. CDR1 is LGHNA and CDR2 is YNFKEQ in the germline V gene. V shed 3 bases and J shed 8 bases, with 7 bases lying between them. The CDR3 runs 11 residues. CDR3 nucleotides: TGTGCCAGCAGCCAGCACGGGGGCTACACCTTC. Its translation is CASSQHGGYTF.

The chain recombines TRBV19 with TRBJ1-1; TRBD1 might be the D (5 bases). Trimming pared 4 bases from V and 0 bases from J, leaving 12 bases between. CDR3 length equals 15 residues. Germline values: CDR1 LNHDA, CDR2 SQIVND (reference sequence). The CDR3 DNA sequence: TGTGCCAGTAGTAAGGGGAGCAGAGTGAACACTGAAGCTTTCTTT. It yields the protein CASSKGSRVNTEAFF. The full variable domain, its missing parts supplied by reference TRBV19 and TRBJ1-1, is DGGITQSPKYLFRKEGQNVTLSCEQNLNHDAMYWYRQDPGQGLRLIYYSQIVNDFQKGDIAEGYSVSREKKESFPLTVTSAQKNPTAFYLCASSKGSRVNTEAFFGQGTRLTVV.

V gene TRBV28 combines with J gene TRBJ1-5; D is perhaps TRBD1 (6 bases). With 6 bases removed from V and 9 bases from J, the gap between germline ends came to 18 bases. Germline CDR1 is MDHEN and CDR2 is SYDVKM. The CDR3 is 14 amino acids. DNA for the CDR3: TGTGCCAGCAGGGGGGGCGGACAGTCGCGGCCCCAGCATTTT. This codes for CASRGGGQSRPQHF.

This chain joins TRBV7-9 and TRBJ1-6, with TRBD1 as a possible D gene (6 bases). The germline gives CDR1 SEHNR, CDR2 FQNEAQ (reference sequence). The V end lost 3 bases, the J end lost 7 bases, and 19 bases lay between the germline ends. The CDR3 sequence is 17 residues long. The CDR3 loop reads CASSLATAGGGNSPLHF. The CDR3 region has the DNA TGTGCCAGCAGCTTGGCTACGGCGGGGGGCGGGAATTCACCCCTCCACTTT.

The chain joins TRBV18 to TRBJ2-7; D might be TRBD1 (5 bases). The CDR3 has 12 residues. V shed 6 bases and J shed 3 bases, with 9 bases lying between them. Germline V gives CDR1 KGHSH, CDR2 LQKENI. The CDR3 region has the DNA TGTGCCAGCTCCCTAGGACACTACGAGCAGTACTTC. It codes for CASSLGHYEQYF.

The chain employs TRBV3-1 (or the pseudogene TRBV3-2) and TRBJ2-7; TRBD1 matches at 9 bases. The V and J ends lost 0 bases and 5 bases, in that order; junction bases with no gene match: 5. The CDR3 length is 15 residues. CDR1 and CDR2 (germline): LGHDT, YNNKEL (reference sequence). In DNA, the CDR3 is TGTGCCAGCAGCCAAGAATACAGGGGGCACGACGAGCAGTACTTC. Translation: CASSQEYRGHDEQYF.

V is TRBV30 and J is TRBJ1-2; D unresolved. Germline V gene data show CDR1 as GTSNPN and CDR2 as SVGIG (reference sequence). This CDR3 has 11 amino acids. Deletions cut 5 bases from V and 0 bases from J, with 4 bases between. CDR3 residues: CAWEANYGYTF. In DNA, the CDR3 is TGTGCCTGGGAGGCTAACTATGGCTACACCTTC.

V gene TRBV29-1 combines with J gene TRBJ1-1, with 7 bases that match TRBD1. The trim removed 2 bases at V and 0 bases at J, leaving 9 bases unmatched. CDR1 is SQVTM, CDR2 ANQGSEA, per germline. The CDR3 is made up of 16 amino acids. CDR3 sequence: CSVERGPGGMNTEAFF. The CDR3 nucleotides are TGCAGCGTTGAACGAGGCCCAGGGGGAATGAACACTGAAGCTTTCTTT.

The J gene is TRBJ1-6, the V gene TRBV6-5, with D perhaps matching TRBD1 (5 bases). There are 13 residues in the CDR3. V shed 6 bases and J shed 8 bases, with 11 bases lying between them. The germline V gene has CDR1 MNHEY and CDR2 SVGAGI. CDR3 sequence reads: CASRRGEYSPLHF. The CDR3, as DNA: TGTGCCAGCAGACGGGGCGAATATTCACCCCTCCACTTT.

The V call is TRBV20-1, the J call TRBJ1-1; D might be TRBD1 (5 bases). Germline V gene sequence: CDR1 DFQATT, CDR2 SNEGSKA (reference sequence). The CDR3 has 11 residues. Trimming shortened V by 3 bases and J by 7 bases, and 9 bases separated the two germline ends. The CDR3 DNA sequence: TGCAGTGCTAGGGGGGGGTTTGAAGCTTTCTTT. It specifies CSARGGFEAFF.

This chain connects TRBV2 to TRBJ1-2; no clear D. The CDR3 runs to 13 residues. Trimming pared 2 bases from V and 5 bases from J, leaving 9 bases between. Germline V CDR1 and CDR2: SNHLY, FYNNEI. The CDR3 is CASSERQVYGYTF. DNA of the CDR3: TGTGCCAGCAGTGAAAGGCAGGTGTATGGCTACACCTTC.